The clone carrying this TCR beta chain is a singleton in its sample. These data belong to a study of blood T cell repertoires in COVID-19. Study information: Donors in the United States, Italy and Spain gave samples during acute or convalescent COVID-19. PBMCs, B-cell-depleted T cells, or T cells provided the cDNA or gDNA that made up the material.

In the study's own analysis: Researchers report that nucleated cell counts were estimated from reference gene primer amplification. The method was immunoSEQ multiplex PCR; TCRdb's version includes in-frame clones alone and lacks a portion of them. That table is the source of V, J and clone size, and D and trimming were worked out from the DNA. The sample has some 93,000 clones, 70% to 85% seen once; the top ten hold 10%. The specimen was peripheral blood. The receptor was derived from a man aged 65 to 79 with acute or convalescent COVID-19.

CDR3 region: CSASAGTGVGYTF. CDR3 bases: TGCAGTGCTAGTGCCGGGACAGGGGTTGGCTACACCTTC. The chain links TRBV20-1 to TRBJ1-2; 10 bases line up with TRBD1. The V gene end was trimmed by 3 bases and the J gene end by 7 bases; junction bases not matched to a gene: 5. The CDR3 loop spans 13 amino acids. The germline V gene encodes CDR1 DFQATT and CDR2 SNEGSKA (reference sequence).